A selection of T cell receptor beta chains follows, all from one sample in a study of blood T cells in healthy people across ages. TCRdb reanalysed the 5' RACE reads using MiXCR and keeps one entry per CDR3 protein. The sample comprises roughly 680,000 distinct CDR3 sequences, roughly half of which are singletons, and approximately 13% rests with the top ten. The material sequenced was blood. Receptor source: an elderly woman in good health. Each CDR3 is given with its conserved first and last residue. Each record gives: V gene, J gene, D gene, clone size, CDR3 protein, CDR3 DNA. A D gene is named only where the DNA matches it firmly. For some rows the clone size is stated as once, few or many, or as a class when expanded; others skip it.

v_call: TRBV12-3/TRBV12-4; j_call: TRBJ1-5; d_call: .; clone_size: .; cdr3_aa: CVSIQGYNQPQHF; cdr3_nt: TGTGTCAGCATCCAGGGTTACAATCAGCCCCAGCATTTT
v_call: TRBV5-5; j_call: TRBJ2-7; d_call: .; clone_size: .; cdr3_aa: CASSSSLLEQYF; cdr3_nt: TGTGCCAGCAGCTCGAGCCTTCTGGAGCAGTACTTC
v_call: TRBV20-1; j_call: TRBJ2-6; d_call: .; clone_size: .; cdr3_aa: CSASVGAGANVLTF; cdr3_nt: TGCAGTGCTAGCGTCGGGGCTGGGGCCAACGTCCTGACTTTC
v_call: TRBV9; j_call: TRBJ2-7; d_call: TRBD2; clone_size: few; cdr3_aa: CASSVAAGGRSYEQYF; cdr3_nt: TGTGCCAGCAGCGTAGCGGCGGGAGGACGATCTTACGAGCAGTACTTC
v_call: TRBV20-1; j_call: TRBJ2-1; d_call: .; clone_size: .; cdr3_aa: CSALQRQGYNEQFF; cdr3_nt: TGCAGTGCTCTTCAGCGGCAGGGCTACAATGAGCAGTTCTTC
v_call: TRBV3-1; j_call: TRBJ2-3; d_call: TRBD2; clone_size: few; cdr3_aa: CASSQDLAGDIIYTQYF; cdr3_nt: TGTGCCAGCAGCCAAGATCTAGCGGGAGATATTATTTATACGCAGTATTTT
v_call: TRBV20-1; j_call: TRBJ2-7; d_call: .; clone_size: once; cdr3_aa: CSARANVPYEQYF; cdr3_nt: TGCAGTGCTAGAGCCAACGTCCCCTACGAGCAGTACTTC
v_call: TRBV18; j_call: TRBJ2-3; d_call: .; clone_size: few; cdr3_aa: CASSPVESTDTQYF; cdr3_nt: TGTGCCAGCTCACCGGTGGAGAGCACAGATACGCAGTATTTT
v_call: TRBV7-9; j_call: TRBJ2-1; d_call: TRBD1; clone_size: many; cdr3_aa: CASSPRDSPLGSYNEQFF; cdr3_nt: TGTGCCAGCAGCCCTAGGGACAGCCCTTTAGGGTCCTACAATGAGCAGTTCTTC
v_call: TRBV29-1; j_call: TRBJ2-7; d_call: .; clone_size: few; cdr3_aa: CSVGDSGYSYKEQYF; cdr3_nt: TGCAGCGTTGGGGACTCTGGTTACTCCTACAAGGAGCAGTACTTC
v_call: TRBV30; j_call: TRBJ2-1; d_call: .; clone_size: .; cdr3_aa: CAGIGGSGYNEQFF; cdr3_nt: TGTGCCGGAATTGGAGGTTCGGGCTACAATGAGCAGTTCTTC
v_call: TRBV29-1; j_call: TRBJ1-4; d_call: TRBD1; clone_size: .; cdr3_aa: CSVIPGQANEKLFF; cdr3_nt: TGCAGCGTTATACCGGGACAGGCTAATGAAAAACTGTTTTTT
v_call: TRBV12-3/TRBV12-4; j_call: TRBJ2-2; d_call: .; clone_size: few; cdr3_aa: CAVGGLNTGELFF; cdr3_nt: TGTGCAGTGGGGGGCCTGAACACCGGGGAGCTGTTTTTT
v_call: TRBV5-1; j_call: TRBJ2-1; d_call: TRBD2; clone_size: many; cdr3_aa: CASSLGGGSYNEQFF; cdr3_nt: TGCGCCAGCAGCTTGGGCGGCGGGAGTTACAATGAGCAGTTCTTC